This T cell receptor (beta chain) emerged from a study of blood T cell repertoires in COVID-19. There are 16 residues in the CDR3. This clone showed up just once. In the authors' methods: Nucleated cell number was recorded as an estimate derived from reference gene primer amplification. Sequencing used immunoSEQ multiplex PCR; TCRdb keeps in-frame clones, though not all of them. V, J and clone size are those of that table, while D and trimming were read from the DNA. The sample records some 74,000 clones, around 88% being singletons. This receptor was identified in a woman older than 75 with acute or convalescent COVID-19. The genes are TRBV21-1 and TRBJ1-5; the tabulated D call, TRBD1, remains unverified against the DNA. TRBV21-1 counts as a pseudogene. Sample: peripheral blood. The CDR3 region has the DNA TGTGCCAGCAGCAAAGCTTTGGACAGGGTTCATCAGCCCCAGCATTTT. It specifies CASSKALDRVHQPQHF.